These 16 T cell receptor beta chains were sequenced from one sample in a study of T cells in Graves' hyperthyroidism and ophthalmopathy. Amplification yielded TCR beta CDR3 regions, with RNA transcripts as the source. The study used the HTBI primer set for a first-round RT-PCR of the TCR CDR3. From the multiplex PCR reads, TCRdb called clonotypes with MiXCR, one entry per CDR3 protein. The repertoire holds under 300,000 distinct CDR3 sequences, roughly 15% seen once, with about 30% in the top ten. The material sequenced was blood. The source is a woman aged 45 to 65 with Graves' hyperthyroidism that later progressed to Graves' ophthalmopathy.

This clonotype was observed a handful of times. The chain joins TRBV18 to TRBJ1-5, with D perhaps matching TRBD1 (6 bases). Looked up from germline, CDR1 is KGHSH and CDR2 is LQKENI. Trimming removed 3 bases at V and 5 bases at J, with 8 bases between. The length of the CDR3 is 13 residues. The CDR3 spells CASSPAGDQPQHF. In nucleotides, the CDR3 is TGTGCCAGCTCACCGGCAGGGGATCAGCCCCAGCATTTT.

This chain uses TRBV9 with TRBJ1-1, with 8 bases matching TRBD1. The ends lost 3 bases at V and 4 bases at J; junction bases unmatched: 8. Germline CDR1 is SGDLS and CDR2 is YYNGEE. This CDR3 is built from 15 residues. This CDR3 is CASSAGFTGGTEAFF. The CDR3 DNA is TGTGCCAGCAGCGCAGGATTTACAGGGGGCACTGAAGCTTTCTTT.

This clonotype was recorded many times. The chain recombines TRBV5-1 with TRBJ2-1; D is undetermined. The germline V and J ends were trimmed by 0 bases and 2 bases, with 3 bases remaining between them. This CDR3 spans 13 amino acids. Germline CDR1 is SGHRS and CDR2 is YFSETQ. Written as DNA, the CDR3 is TGCGCCAGCAGCTTGGTGCCCTACAATGAGCAGTTCTTC. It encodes CASSLVPYNEQFF.

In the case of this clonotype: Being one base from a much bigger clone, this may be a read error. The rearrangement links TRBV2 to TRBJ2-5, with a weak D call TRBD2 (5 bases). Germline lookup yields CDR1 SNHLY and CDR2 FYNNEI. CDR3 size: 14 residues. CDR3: CASSERVSQKTRYF. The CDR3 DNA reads TGTGCCAGCAGTGAGAGGGTCAGTCAGAAGACCCGGTACTTC.

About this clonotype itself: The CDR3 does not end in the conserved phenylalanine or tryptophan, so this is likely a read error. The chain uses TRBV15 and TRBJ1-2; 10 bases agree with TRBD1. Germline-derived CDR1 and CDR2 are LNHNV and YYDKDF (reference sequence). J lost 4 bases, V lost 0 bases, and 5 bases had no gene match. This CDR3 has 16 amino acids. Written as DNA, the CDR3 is TGTGCCACCAGCAGAGAAGGGACAGGGGAGGGCTATGGCTACACCATC. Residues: CATSREGTGEGYGYTI.

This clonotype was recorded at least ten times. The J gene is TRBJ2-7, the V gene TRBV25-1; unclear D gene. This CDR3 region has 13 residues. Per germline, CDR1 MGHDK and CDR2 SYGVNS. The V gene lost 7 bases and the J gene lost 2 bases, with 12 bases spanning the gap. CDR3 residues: CASTTHAAYEQYF. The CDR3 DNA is TGTGCCAGCACCACACATGCAGCCTACGAGCAGTACTTC.

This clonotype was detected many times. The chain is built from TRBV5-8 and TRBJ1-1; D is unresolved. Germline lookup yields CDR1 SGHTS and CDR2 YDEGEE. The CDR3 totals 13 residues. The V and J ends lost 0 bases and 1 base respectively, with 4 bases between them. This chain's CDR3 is CASSLAANTEAFF. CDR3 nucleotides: TGTGCCAGCAGCTTGGCTGCGAACACTGAAGCTTTCTTT.

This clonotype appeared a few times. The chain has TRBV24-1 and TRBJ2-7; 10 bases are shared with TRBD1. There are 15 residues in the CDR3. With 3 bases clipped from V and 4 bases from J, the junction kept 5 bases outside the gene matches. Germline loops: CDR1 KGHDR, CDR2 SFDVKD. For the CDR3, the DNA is TGTGCCACCAGTGATACGGGACAGGGGATATACGAGCAGTACTTC. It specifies CATSDTGQGIYEQYF.

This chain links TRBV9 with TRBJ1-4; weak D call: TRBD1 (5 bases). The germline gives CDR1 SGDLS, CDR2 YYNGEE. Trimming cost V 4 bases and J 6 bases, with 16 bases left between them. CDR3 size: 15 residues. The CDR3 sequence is CASSHSGGSDEKLFF. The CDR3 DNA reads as TGTGCCAGCAGCCACTCCGGGGGGAGCGATGAAAAACTGTTTTTT.

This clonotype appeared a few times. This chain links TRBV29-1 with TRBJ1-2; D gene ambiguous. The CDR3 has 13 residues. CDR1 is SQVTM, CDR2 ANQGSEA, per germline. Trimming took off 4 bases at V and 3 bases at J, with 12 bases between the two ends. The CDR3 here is CSVVIPRDYGYTF. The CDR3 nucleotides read TGCAGCGTTGTAATACCAAGAGACTATGGCTACACCTTC.

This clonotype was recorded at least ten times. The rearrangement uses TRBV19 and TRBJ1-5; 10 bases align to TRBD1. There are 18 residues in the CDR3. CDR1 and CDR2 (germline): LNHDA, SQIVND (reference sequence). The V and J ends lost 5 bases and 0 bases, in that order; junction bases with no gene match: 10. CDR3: CASSSRGQGDVSNQPQHF. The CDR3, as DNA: TGTGCCAGTAGTTCCAGAGGACAGGGGGATGTTAGCAATCAGCCCCAGCATTTT.

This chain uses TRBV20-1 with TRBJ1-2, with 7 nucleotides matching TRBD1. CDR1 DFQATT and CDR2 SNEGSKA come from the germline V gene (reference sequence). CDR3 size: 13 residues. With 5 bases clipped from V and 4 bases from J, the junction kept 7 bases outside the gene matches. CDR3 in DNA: TGCAGTGCTCTAGACAGGGATGGCTATGGCTACACCTTC. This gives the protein CSALDRDGYGYTF.

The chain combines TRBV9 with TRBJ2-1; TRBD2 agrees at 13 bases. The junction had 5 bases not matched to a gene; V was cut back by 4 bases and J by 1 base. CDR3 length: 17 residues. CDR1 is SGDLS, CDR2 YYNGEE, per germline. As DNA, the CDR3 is TGTGCCAGCAGCCGGACTAGCGGGAGTGGGTCCTACAATGAGCAGTTCTTC. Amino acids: CASSRTSGSGSYNEQFF.

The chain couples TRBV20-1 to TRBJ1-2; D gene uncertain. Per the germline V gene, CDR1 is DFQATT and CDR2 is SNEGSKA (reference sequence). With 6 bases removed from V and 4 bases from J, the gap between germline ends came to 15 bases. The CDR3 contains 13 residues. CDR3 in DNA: TGCAGTGCCCCTTGGGAGGGCTTCTATGGCTACACCTTC. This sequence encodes CSAPWEGFYGYTF.

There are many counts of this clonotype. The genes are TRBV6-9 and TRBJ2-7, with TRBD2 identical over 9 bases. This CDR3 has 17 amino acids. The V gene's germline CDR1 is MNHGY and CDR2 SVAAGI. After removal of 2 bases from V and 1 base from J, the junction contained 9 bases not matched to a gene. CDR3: CASSYLRGRASSYEQYF. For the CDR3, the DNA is TGTGCCAGCAGTTATCTACGCGGGAGGGCCTCTTCCTACGAGCAGTACTTC.

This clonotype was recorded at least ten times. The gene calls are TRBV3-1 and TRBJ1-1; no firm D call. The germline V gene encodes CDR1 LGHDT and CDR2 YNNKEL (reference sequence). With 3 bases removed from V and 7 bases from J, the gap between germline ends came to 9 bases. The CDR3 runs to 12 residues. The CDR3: CASSHPRSEAFF. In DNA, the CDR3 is TGTGCCAGCAGCCATCCTAGGAGTGAAGCTTTCTTT.